Many counts were recorded for the clone carrying this TCR beta chain. Antigen: not known. The sample is drawn from a study of T cell repertoires in cytomegalovirus infection. The wider study: CMV infection plus the matching HLA type was flagged by public TCR beta signatures. Study-wide results and caveats: Carriers of CMV and the relevant HLA type were discriminated by public TCR beta frequency.

TCRdb analysed the reads with MiXCR anew, one entry per CDR3 protein. The sample lists approximately 990,000 distinct CDR3 sequences, approximately 31% occurring once. Trimming removed 4 bases at V and 2 bases at J, with 18 bases between. Germline lookup yields CDR1 SEHNR and CDR2 FQNEAQ (reference sequence). The CDR3 spans 16 residues. The J gene is TRBJ2-7, the V gene TRBV7-9; a possible D gene is TRBD2 (5 bases). The starting material was cultured CD8+ T cells from PBMCs, obtained from culture after CMV antigen stimulation. The sequence came from a human donor in good health (CMV status not recorded). Some clones in this sample may be carry-over from other donors' samples. CDR3 region: CASSSSTDSLPYEQYF. CDR3 bases: TGTGCCAGCAGCTCCTCAACGGACTCCCTCCCCTACGAGCAGTACTTC. Complete variable domain (other parts from reference TRBV7-9 and TRBJ2-7): DTGVSQNPRHKITKRGQNVTFRCDPISEHNRLYWYRQTLGQGPEFLTYFQNEAQLEKSRLLSDRFSAERPKGSFSTLEIQRTEQGDSAMYLCASSSSTDSLPYEQYFGPGTRLTVT.